Presented here are 13 T cell receptor beta chains from one specimen sequenced in a study of blood T cell repertoires in COVID-19 (TCRdb year 2020). Libraries were built with the immunoSEQ multiplex PCR assay. TCRdb took this table from immuneACCESS and kept in-frame rearrangements with V and J called. Such tables lack part of the clones; where checked against another copy, unresolved V genes explain under half of the gap, and the rest is unexplained. The sample has approximately 74,000 clones on record, over 80% of them singletons. Of the sample, approximately 2.5% falls within the top ten clones. The sequencing sample was made of peripheral blood. These receptors were obtained from a man older than 75 with active or convalescent COVID-19.

This clone has just a few counts. This chain connects TRBV7-9 to TRBJ2-6; TRBD1 matches at 10 bases. Trimming cost V 6 bases and J 0 bases; bases outside gene matches: 5. The CDR3 loop spans 17 amino acids. In germline, CDR1 is SEHNR, CDR2 FQNEAQ (reference sequence). The CDR3, as DNA: TGTGCCAGCAGTCGGACAGGGGGTGCCTCTGGGGCCAACGTCCTGACTTTC. Translated, it gives CASSRTGGASGANVLTF. Variable domain in full (rest from reference TRBV7-9 and TRBJ2-6): DTGVSQNPRHKITKRGQNVTFRCDPISEHNRLYWYRQTLGQGPEFLTYFQNEAQLEKSRLLSDRFSAERPKGSFSTLEIQRTEQGDSAMYLCASSRTGGASGANVLTFGAGSRLTVL.

This rearrangement joins TRBV3-1 (or the pseudogene TRBV3-2) to TRBJ1-3; a possible D gene is TRBD1 (6 bases). Trimming cost V 0 bases and J 4 bases, with 7 bases left between them. Germline lookup yields CDR1 LGHDT and CDR2 YNNKEL (reference sequence). CDR3 length equals 14 residues. CDR3 sequence: CASSQEGAGNTIYF. DNA for the CDR3: TGTGCCAGCAGCCAAGAGGGGGCGGGAAACACCATATATTTT.

The chain couples TRBV29-1 to TRBJ2-3; tentatively, D is TRBD1 (6 bases). This CDR3 has 15 residues. The V end lost 7 bases, the J end lost 5 bases, and 22 bases lay between the germline ends. CDR1 and CDR2 (germline): SQVTM, ANQGSEA. CDR3 sequence reads: CSGRGGRNLGDTQYF. The DNA for the CDR3 is TGCAGCGGTCGAGGGGGTCGAAATCTTGGAGATACGCAGTATTTT.

The chain recombines TRBV29-1 with TRBJ2-7, with 7 bases matching TRBD1. J gave up 6 bases and V 4 bases, and 9 bases lay outside the gene matches. This CDR3 region has 13 residues. Germline V gives CDR1 SQVTM, CDR2 ANQGSEA. CDR3 DNA sequence: TGCAGCGTTGTCCCAAGACAGGGAGCCGAGCAGTACTTC. Translating it yields CSVVPRQGAEQYF.

The rearrangement links TRBV19 to TRBJ1-4; D possibly corresponds to TRBD1 (5 bases). Per the germline V gene, CDR1 is LNHDA and CDR2 is SQIVND (reference sequence). The CDR3 contains 14 residues. Trimming pared 6 bases from V and 8 bases from J, leaving 16 bases between. The CDR3: CASRSREEGEKLFF. For the CDR3, the DNA is TGTGCCAGTAGGAGCAGGGAGGAGGGCGAAAAACTGTTTTTT.

The chain is built from TRBV3-1 (or the pseudogene TRBV3-2) and TRBJ2-7; maybe TRBD1 (7 bases). Per germline, CDR1 LGHDT and CDR2 YNNKEL (reference sequence). This CDR3 contains 11 residues. The germline V and J ends were trimmed by 3 bases and 9 bases, with 9 bases remaining between them. The CDR3 DNA follows: TGTGCCAGCAGCCAGCGGGACAGGCAGTACTTC. This sequence encodes CASSQRDRQYF.

This clone was recorded only once. This sequence joins TRBV7-2 and TRBJ2-5; tentatively, D is TRBD2 (5 bases). V was clipped by 3 bases and J by 5 bases, with 10 bases between them. CDR3 length: 13 residues. Per germline, CDR1 SGHTA and CDR2 FQGNSA. CDR3 residues: CASSFTWRETQYF. The CDR3 coding sequence is TGTGCCAGCAGCTTCACGTGGAGGGAGACCCAGTACTTC.

The rearrangement links TRBV19 to TRBJ2-5, with D maybe TRBD2 (5 bases). There are 13 residues in the CDR3. From germline, CDR1 is LNHDA and CDR2 SQIVND (reference sequence). V lost 1 base to trimming and J lost 7 bases, with 10 bases between them. Here the CDR3 reads CASSIGGSPTQYF. The CDR3 bases are TGTGCCAGTAGTATAGGAGGGTCGCCGACCCAGTACTTC.

This chain uses TRBV7-2 with TRBJ2-5, with D unclear. Germline V lookup: CDR1 SGHTA, CDR2 FQGNSA. V lost 5 bases and J 3 bases, leaving 4 bases between the germline ends. The CDR3 spans 11 residues. The CDR3 DNA sequence: TGTGCCAGCAGCACGGAAGAGACCCAGTACTTC. Its translation: CASSTEETQYF.

The chain recombines TRBV5-1 with TRBJ1-1, with 8 bases fitting TRBD1. CDR3 length equals 15 residues. After removal of 2 bases from V and 2 bases from J, the junction contained 5 bases not matched to a gene. The V gene's germline CDR1 is SGHRS and CDR2 YFSETQ. In nucleotides, the CDR3 is TGCGCCAGCAGCTTTTTGGGACAGGCCAACACTGAAGCTTTCTTT. This gives the protein CASSFLGQANTEAFF.

This chain joins TRBV5-1 and TRBJ1-6, with no clear D. V lost 1 base and J 7 bases, leaving 12 bases between the germline ends. Germline V gene lookup returns CDR1 SGHRS and CDR2 YFSETQ. The CDR3 runs 15 residues. CDR3 protein: CASSLLWRENSPLHF. CDR3 sequence (DNA): TGCGCCAGCAGCTTGTTGTGGCGGGAAAATTCACCCCTCCACTTT.

V is TRBV5-4 and J is TRBJ2-7; TRBD2 aligns across 13 bases. Germline V gene lookup returns CDR1 SGHNT and CDR2 YYREEE (reference sequence). The CDR3 extends over 17 amino acids. The junction had 13 bases not matched to a gene; V was cut back by 4 bases and J by 6 bases. The CDR3 loop reads CASSPGGLAGEAGEQYF. DNA of the CDR3: TGTGCCAGCAGCCCCGGCGGACTAGCGGGAGAGGCGGGCGAGCAGTACTTC.

This chain connects TRBV5-1 to TRBJ2-1; 8 bases map to TRBD2. Germline V gives CDR1 SGHRS, CDR2 YFSETQ. The CDR3 covers 16 residues. The ends lost 4 bases at V and 2 bases at J; junction bases unmatched: 8. CDR3 nucleotides: TGCGCCAGCAGCATAACCGGGACTAGTCCCTACAATGAGCAGTTCTTC. This sequence encodes CASSITGTSPYNEQFF. The whole variable domain, remainder taken from reference TRBV5-1 and TRBJ2-1, is KAGVTQTPRYLIKTRGQQVTLSCSPISGHRSVSWYQQTPGQGLQFLFEYFSETQRNKGNFPGRFSGRQFSNSRSEMNVSTLELGDSALYLCASSITGTSPYNEQFFGPGTRLTVL.